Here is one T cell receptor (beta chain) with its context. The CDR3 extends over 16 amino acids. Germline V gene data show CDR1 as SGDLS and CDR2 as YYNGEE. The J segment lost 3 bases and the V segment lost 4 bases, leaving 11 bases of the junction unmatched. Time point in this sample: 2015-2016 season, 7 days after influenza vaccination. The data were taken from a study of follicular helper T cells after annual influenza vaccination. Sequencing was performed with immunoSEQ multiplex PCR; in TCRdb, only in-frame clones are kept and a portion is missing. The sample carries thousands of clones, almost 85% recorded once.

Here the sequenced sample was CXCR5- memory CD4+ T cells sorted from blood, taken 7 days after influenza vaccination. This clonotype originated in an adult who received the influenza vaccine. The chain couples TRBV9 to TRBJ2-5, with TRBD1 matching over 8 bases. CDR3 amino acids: CASSLRTGRSEETQYF. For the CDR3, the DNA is TGTGCCAGCAGCCTTCGGACAGGGAGATCCGAAGAGACCCAGTACTTC.